This is a list of T cell receptor beta chains from one sample in a study of cytomegalovirus exposure and HLA in healthy donors. Produced via immunoSEQ multiplex PCR; TCRdb's table is partial and in-frame only. The sample includes some 170,000 clones, 86% of them seen just once. The sample taken for sequencing was PBMCs. These receptors were taken from a woman aged 18-30 years in good health and CMV-seronegative. Both conserved end residues are part of each CDR3. The order of the fields is J gene, clone size, D gene, V gene, CDR3 protein, CDR3 DNA. The D gene is left open where the match is weak. Rows may omit the clone size; those that give it use once, few, many or a size class.

>TRBJ1-1|.|.|TRBV29-1
CSVGPQAQDTEAFF
TGCAGCGTTGGTCCACAGGCTCAGGACACTGAAGCTTTCTTT
>TRBJ1-1|.|TRBD1|TRBV29-1
CSAQTGQRLEAFF
TGCAGCGCCCAGACGGGACAGAGACTTGAAGCTTTCTTT
>TRBJ1-2|.|.|TRBV11-1
CASSLNSGFGYTF
TGTGCCAGCAGCTTAAATTCAGGCTTTGGCTACACCTTC
>TRBJ2-1|.|TRBD2|TRBV27
CASSYITGTSVPFF
TGTGCCAGCAGTTACATAACCGGGACTAGCGTTCCGTTCTTC
>TRBJ2-7|few|.|TRBV7-2
CASSPSSYEQYF
TGTGCCAGCAGCCCGAGCTCCTACGAGCAGTACTTC
>TRBJ2-7|.|TRBD1|TRBV27
CASSPLRDRGYEQYF
TGTGCCAGCAGTCCCCTTAGGGACAGGGGCTACGAGCAGTACTTC
>TRBJ2-7|.|.|TRBV19
CASSTTWIRGSYYEQYF
TGTGCCAGTAGTACTACCTGGATTCGGGGGAGTTACTACGAGCAGTACTTC
>TRBJ2-5|.|.|TRBV19
CASSIESLGTQYF
TGTGCCAGTAGTATAGAATCCCTCGGGACCCAGTACTTC
>TRBJ1-5|.|.|TRBV7-2
CASSLVQGKGQPQHF
TGTGCCAGCAGCTTAGTGCAGGGGAAGGGTCAGCCCCAGCATTTT
>TRBJ2-7|.|.|TRBV2
CASSDYRSNEQYF
TGTGCCAGCAGTGATTATCGGAGCAACGAGCAGTACTTC
>TRBJ1-6|.|TRBD1|TRBV5-1
CASSPLTGGLNSPLHF
TGCGCCAGCAGCCCCCTGACAGGGGGCCTTAATTCACCCCTCCACTTT
>TRBJ1-1|.|.|TRBV27
CASSLSRGMGAPEAFF
TGTGCCAGCAGTTTATCGCGAGGGATGGGTGCACCTGAAGCTTTCTTT
>TRBJ2-1|.|.|TRBV4-2
CASSQDIRGRHNEQFF
TGTGCCAGCAGCCAAGATATAAGGGGCCGGCACAATGAGCAGTTCTTC
>TRBJ1-4|.|TRBD1|TRBV2
CASSGRISGDRDEKLFF
TGTGCCAGCAGTGGTAGGATCTCTGGGGACAGGGACGAAAAACTGTTTTTT
>TRBJ1-2|many|TRBD1|TRBV4-2
CASSQGQGAGGYTF
TGTGCCAGCAGCCAAGGACAGGGGGCTGGTGGCTACACCTTC
>TRBJ2-6|.|TRBD1|TRBV6-6
CATDRVGANVLTF
TGTGCCACCGACAGGGTTGGGGCCAACGTCCTGACTTTC
>TRBJ2-7|.|TRBD2|TRBV14
CASSQGVAGPSASYEQYF
TGTGCCAGCAGCCAAGGGGTAGCGGGTCCCTCCGCTTCCTACGAGCAGTACTTC
>TRBJ2-7|.|TRBD1|TRBV9
CASSQRDRAYEQYF
TGTGCCAGCAGCCAGAGGGACAGGGCCTACGAGCAGTACTTC
>TRBJ1-1|once|.|TRBV27
CASSLSTNTEAFF
TGTGCCAGCAGTTTATCCACAAACACTGAAGCTTTCTTT
>TRBJ1-5|.|TRBD1|TRBV10-2
CASSGTGSNQPQHF
TGCGCCAGCTCCGGGACAGGAAGCAATCAGCCCCAGCATTTT
>TRBJ2-1|.|.|TRBV10-3
CAISESRYGEQFF
TGTGCCATCAGTGAGTCGCGGTACGGTGAGCAGTTCTTC
>TRBJ2-5|.|.|TRBV5-6
CASSFGGLETQYF
TGTGCCAGCAGCTTTGGCGGGTTGGAGACCCAGTACTTC
>TRBJ2-1|.|.|TRBV7-2
CASTSGGTYNEQFF
TGTGCCAGCACCTCGGGCGGGACTTACAATGAGCAGTTCTTC
>TRBJ1-1|.|TRBD1|TRBV5-6
CASSLKQGYTEAFF
TGTGCCAGCAGCTTGAAACAGGGGTACACTGAAGCTTTCTTT
>TRBJ2-7|.|TRBD1|TRBV6-5
CASSTWGQGTYEQYF
TGTGCCAGCTCAACCTGGGGACAGGGAACCTACGAGCAGTACTTC
>TRBJ2-6|.|.|TRBV6-4
CASSRERDSGANVLTF
TGTGCCAGCAGTCGGGAGAGGGACTCTGGGGCCAACGTCCTGACTTTC
>TRBJ1-2|.|TRBD1|TRBV5-6
CASTGGLSGYTF
TGTGCCAGCACAGGGGGTCTCTCGGGCTACACCTTC
>TRBJ2-3|.|.|TRBV5-1
CASSLDSPTDTQYF
TGCGCCAGCAGCTTGGACTCTCCCACAGATACGCAGTATTTT
>TRBJ1-4|.|TRBD1|TRBV2
CASSIRTGSEKLFF
TGTGCCAGCAGCATCCGGACAGGGAGTGAAAAACTGTTTTTT
>TRBJ1-5|.|TRBD1|TRBV19
CASSKGAGQPQHF
TGTGCCAGTAGTAAGGGGGCTGGGCAGCCCCAGCATTTT
>TRBJ2-7|.|.|TRBV5-6
CASSLIAGYEQYF
TGTGCCAGCAGCTTGATCGCGGGATACGAGCAGTACTTC
>TRBJ2-7|.|.|TRBV28
CASSFRVYEQYF
TGTGCCAGCAGTTTCCGAGTCTACGAGCAGTACTTC
>TRBJ1-3|.|.|TRBV6-4
CANTDRGDSGNTIYF
TGTGCCAACACCGATCGGGGGGACTCTGGAAACACCATATATTTT
>TRBJ2-3|.|TRBD2|TRBV4-1
CASSQGSGRLTDTQYF
TGCGCCAGCAGCCAAGGAAGCGGGAGACTCACAGATACGCAGTATTTT
>TRBJ1-2|.|.|TRBV19
CASSPLGGYDYGYTF
TGTGCCAGTAGTCCCCTGGGAGGGTATGACTATGGCTACACCTTC
>TRBJ1-1|.|.|TRBV19
CASSFGRGAENTEAFF
TGTGCCAGTAGTTTCGGGCGCGGGGCAGAGAACACTGAAGCTTTCTTT
>TRBJ2-1|.|TRBD1|TRBV29-1
CSVDGGQGTYNEQFF
TGCAGCGTTGACGGGGGACAGGGAACTTACAATGAGCAGTTCTTC
>TRBJ2-3|.|.|TRBV2
CASSRGRTDTQYF
TGTGCCAGCAGTAGGGGCCGCACAGATACGCAGTATTTT
>TRBJ2-1|.|TRBD1|TRBV7-6
CASSFLVGAQGTLDNEQFF
TGTGCCAGCAGCTTTCTAGTGGGTGCACAGGGGACCTTGGACAATGAGCAGTTCTTC
>TRBJ1-1|.|.|TRBV18
CASSPPSGRALTEAFF
TGTGCCAGCTCACCACCGTCGGGAAGGGCCCTCACTGAAGCTTTCTTT
>TRBJ2-1|.|.|TRBV7-6
CASSSSYGLKQFF
TGTGCCAGCAGCTCGAGTTACGGACTCAAGCAGTTCTTC
>TRBJ2-1|.|TRBD2|TRBV19
CASSTSAGGFDEQFF
TGTGCCAGTAGTACGTCAGCGGGAGGGTTTGATGAGCAGTTCTTC
>TRBJ1-6|.|.|TRBV27
CASSPYRNSPLHF
TGTGCCAGCAGTCCCTACCGTAATTCACCCCTCCACTTT
>TRBJ1-4|.|.|TRBV6-1
CASSGEQGGREKLFF
TGTGCCAGCAGTGGCGAACAAGGAGGGCGTGAAAAACTGTTTTTT
>TRBJ2-3|once|.|TRBV28
CASSSLKQGRADTQYF
TGTGCCAGCAGTTCCCTAAAACAGGGCCGAGCGGATACGCAGTATTTT
>TRBJ2-2|few|TRBD1|TRBV28
CASFGTGEGGTGELFF
TGTGCCAGTTTCGGGACAGGGGAAGGAGGGACCGGGGAGCTGTTTTTT
>TRBJ2-5|.|TRBD1|TRBV5-1
CASSPGTGGSSASWTQYF
TGCGCCAGCAGCCCCGGGACAGGGGGCTCCTCAGCCTCTTGGACCCAGTACTTC
>TRBJ1-2|.|TRBD1|TRBV7-9
CASSLGQAPNYGYTF
TGTGCCAGCAGTCTCGGACAGGCACCTAACTATGGCTACACCTTC
>TRBJ2-7|.|.|TRBV7-6
CASSLASGHYEQYF
TGTGCCAGCAGCTTAGCCAGCGGGCACTACGAGCAGTACTTC
>TRBJ2-3|.|.|TRBV2
CASSGERRFTDTQYF
TGTGCCAGCAGTGGGGAGCGTCGATTCACAGATACGCAGTATTTT
>TRBJ1-5|.|.|TRBV7-8
CASSLVSFQPQHF
TGTGCCAGCAGCTTAGTCTCCTTCCAGCCCCAGCATTTT
>TRBJ1-2|.|TRBD1|TRBV5-6
CASSFFGQGADGYTF
TGTGCCAGCAGCTTTTTTGGACAGGGGGCGGATGGCTACACCTTC